The 26 T cell receptor beta chains in this list originate from one sample, sequenced in a study of blood T cell repertoires in COVID-19. The assay was immunoSEQ multiplex PCR, and TCRdb's table has in-frame clones only and misses some. The sample carries 200,000 to 250,000 clones, 80% to 90% recorded once. The sequenced material came from PBMCs or T cells enriched from blood (not recorded which). All receptors derive from a woman in her thirties or forties with acute COVID-19.

This clone was recorded once. The rearrangement joins TRBV5-1 to TRBJ2-7; TRBD2 aligns across 7 bases. The J segment lost 9 bases and the V segment lost 5 bases, leaving 17 bases of the junction unmatched. The CDR3 covers 15 residues. The germline V gene encodes CDR1 SGHRS and CDR2 YFSETQ. In DNA, the CDR3 is TGCGCCAGCAGTCTCGCTCGGGGGGATCAGGGCTGGCAGTACTTC. It codes for CASSLARGDQGWQYF.

The chain is built from TRBV29-1 and TRBJ2-1, with D unresolved. V was trimmed by 4 bases and J by 7 bases, leaving 8 bases between them. The V gene's germline CDR1 is SQVTM and CDR2 ANQGSEA. The CDR3 extends over 11 amino acids. The CDR3 reads CSVASRNEQFF. CDR3 DNA sequence: TGCAGCGTTGCTTCGCGAAATGAGCAGTTCTTC.

This chain links TRBV27 with TRBJ1-2; D not resolved. The length of the CDR3 is 13 residues. Trimming stripped 4 bases from V and 4 bases from J, with 10 bases between. The V gene's germline CDR1 is MNHEY and CDR2 SMNVEV (reference sequence). The CDR3 region is CASSSDGIYGYTF. The CDR3 region has the DNA TGTGCCAGCAGTTCTGACGGGATCTATGGCTACACCTTC.

The chain links TRBV4-1 to TRBJ1-6; D ambiguous. V was cut by 1 base and J by 4 bases, with 11 bases left in between. This CDR3 region has 16 residues. Germline V gives CDR1 MGHRA, CDR2 YSYEKL. CDR3 sequence: CASSQGGVLYNSPLHF. The CDR3 DNA reads TGCGCCAGCAGCCAAGGCGGGGTTTTGTATAATTCACCCCTCCACTTT.

V usage is TRBV5-8 and J usage is TRBJ1-5; the D gene is possibly TRBD1 (5 bases). V lost 1 base, J lost 2 bases, and 7 bases lay in between. The CDR3 sequence is 14 residues long. Germline assignment: CDR1 SGHTS and CDR2 YDEGEE. In DNA, the CDR3 is TGTGCCAGCAGCTTGACAGGACGCAATCAGCCCCAGCATTTT. As protein: CASSLTGRNQPQHF.

The sample holds one count of this clone. The J gene is TRBJ2-7, the V gene TRBV5-1; 9 bases align to TRBD1. J gave up 3 bases and V 4 bases, and 2 bases lay outside the gene matches. There are 13 residues in the CDR3. CDR1 SGHRS and CDR2 YFSETQ come from the germline V gene. CDR3 nucleotide sequence: TGCGCCAGCAGCGGGGACAGGGACTACGAGCAGTACTTC. Protein product: CASSGDRDYEQYF.

This clone was counted only a few times. V gene TRBV2 combines with J gene TRBJ2-1; TRBD2 matches at 9 bases. There are 15 residues in the CDR3. Germline CDR1 SNHLY, CDR2 FYNNEI. The ends lost 0 bases at V and 7 bases at J; junction bases unmatched: 4. CDR3 amino acids: CASSEAGLARNEQFF. CDR3 sequence (DNA): TGTGCCAGCAGTGAAGCCGGACTAGCGAGAAATGAGCAGTTCTTC.

The table lists this clone with a count of one. The CDR3 region is CASTRGVAGVGSGANVLTF. The CDR3 bases are TGTGCCAGTACCCGGGGGGTAGCGGGCGTCGGATCTGGGGCCAACGTCCTGACTTTC. This chain connects TRBV19 to TRBJ2-6, with TRBD2 matching 7 bases. The CDR3 has 19 amino acids. Germline V gene lookup returns CDR1 LNHDA and CDR2 SQIVND (reference sequence). V shed 7 bases and J 1 base; nucleotides not matched to a gene: 16.

The chain links TRBV12-3 or TRBV12-4 to TRBJ2-5, with D unresolved. CDR3 length equals 12 residues. Trimming left V 2 bases short and J 5 bases short, with 6 bases between. This CDR3 reads CASSLFSETQYF. The DNA of the CDR3 is TGTGCCAGCAGTTTATTCTCCGAGACCCAGTACTTC.

The rearrangement links TRBV2 to TRBJ2-3, with TRBD2 matching over 9 bases. Germline V gene lookup returns CDR1 SNHLY and CDR2 FYNNEI. CDR3 length: 14 residues. V was clipped by 2 bases and J by 6 bases; unmatched bases: 3. As DNA, the CDR3 is TGTGCCAGCAGTGAAAGTGGACTAGCGGATACGCAGTATTTT. Translation gives CASSESGLADTQYF.

The genes are TRBV27 and TRBJ2-3, with D maybe TRBD1 (6 bases). The CDR3 totals 13 residues. Germline lookup yields CDR1 MNHEY and CDR2 SMNVEV (reference sequence). Deletions cut 5 bases from V and 5 bases from J, with 11 bases between. This CDR3 is CASSLIGGDTQYF. In DNA, the CDR3 is TGTGCCAGCAGTCTAATAGGGGGAGATACGCAGTATTTT.

This clone turned up a few times. This rearrangement joins TRBV7-2 to TRBJ1-5, with D possibly being TRBD1 (6 bases). The germline gives CDR1 SGHTA, CDR2 FQGNSA. The CDR3 contains 15 residues. Trimming removed 5 bases from V and 0 bases from J, with 11 bases in between. This CDR3 reads CASSPGHLSNQPQHF. The CDR3 bases are TGTGCCAGCAGCCCGGGACACCTTAGCAATCAGCCCCAGCATTTT.

This clone occurred once. The chain couples TRBV10-2 to TRBJ2-4; possible D gene TRBD1, 7 bases. Germline V gene sequence: CDR1 WSHSY, CDR2 SAAADI. This CDR3 contains 16 residues. V dropped 2 bases and J dropped 2 bases, with 13 bases sitting between them. The CDR3 nucleotides are TGCGCCAGCAGTGAGGGGGCAGGGGGGACCAAAAACATTCAGTACTTC. It codes for CASSEGAGGTKNIQYF.

J is TRBJ2-3 and V is TRBV7-3; weak D call: TRBD2 (6 bases). Germline CDR1 reads SGHTA; CDR2 reads FQGTGA. V was pared by 0 bases and J by 3 bases, with 10 bases between. CDR3 length: 15 residues. The CDR3 region is CASSLTGLITDTQYF. The CDR3 DNA sequence: TGTGCCAGCAGCTTAACTGGACTAATAACAGATACGCAGTATTTT. Combining the CDR3 with reference TRBV7-3 and TRBJ2-3 gives the whole variable domain GAGVSQTPSNKVTEKGKYVELRCDPISGHTALYWYRQSLGQGPEFLIYFQGTGAADDSGLPNDRFFAVRPEGSVSTLKIQRTERGDSAVYLCASSLTGLITDTQYFGPGTRLTVL.

The chain employs TRBV25-1 and TRBJ1-1; D gene unclear. The germline CDR1 and CDR2 sequences are MGHDK and SYGVNS. CDR3 length: 11 amino acids. V dropped 6 bases and J dropped 13 bases, with 15 bases sitting between them. CDR3 loop: CASRTNRYLFF. The CDR3 DNA follows: TGTGCCAGCAGGACGAACAGATACCTTTTCTTT.

This clone was seen only a few times. This chain links TRBV5-6 with TRBJ1-2, with D possibly matching TRBD1 (5 bases). Looked up from germline, CDR1 is SGHDT and CDR2 is YYEEEE. The CDR3 extends over 17 amino acids. Trimming cost V 3 bases and J 3 bases, with 21 bases left between them. The CDR3 coding sequence is TGTGCCAGCAGCTACCGGAACCGGCAGGGTGCTCACTATGGCTACACCTTC. Its protein product is CASSYRNRQGAHYGYTF.

The table lists this clone with a few counts. In nucleotides, the CDR3 is TGTGCCAGCAGTTTAAGACAGTGGGAAGGCAATCAGCCCCAGCATTTT. This encodes CASSLRQWEGNQPQHF. V and J are TRBV28 and TRBJ1-5; D possibly corresponds to TRBD1 (5 bases). The CDR3 has 16 residues. The V end was cut by 2 bases, the J end by 2 bases, with 13 bases between. From germline, CDR1 is MDHEN and CDR2 SYDVKM.

CDR3: CARKVRDRGAGSIQYF. The CDR3 DNA reads as TGCGCCAGGAAAGTAAGGGACAGGGGTGCCGGGTCCATTCAGTACTTC. V gene TRBV23-1 combines with J gene TRBJ2-4, with TRBD1 matching 10 bases. TRBV23-1 is annotated as an ORF whose role is uncertain. CDR3 size: 16 residues. Trimming cost V 9 bases and J 9 bases; bases outside gene matches: 17.

This sequence joins TRBV28 and TRBJ1-1; TRBD1 might be the D (5 bases). With 5 bases removed from V and 1 base from J, the gap between germline ends came to 14 bases. Germline V gives CDR1 MDHEN, CDR2 SYDVKM. The CDR3 runs to 15 residues. For the CDR3, the DNA is TGTGCCAGCAGTCCCGCGCAGGGAGGGAACACTGAAGCTTTCTTT. Encoded protein: CASSPAQGGNTEAFF.

DNA for the CDR3: TGTGCCAGCAGCTTTAGGACTAGTGCCGCCAAAAACATTCAGTACTTC. It translates to CASSFRTSAAKNIQYF. V usage is TRBV5-6 and J usage is TRBJ2-4, with 7 nucleotides matching TRBD2. This CDR3 spans 16 amino acids. The V segment lost 2 bases and the J segment 1 base; nucleotides outside the gene matches: 6. The germline V gene encodes CDR1 SGHDT and CDR2 YYEEEE.

The chain recombines TRBV7-3 with TRBJ2-2; perhaps TRBD1 as D (6 bases). CDR1 and CDR2 (germline): SGHTA, FQGTGA. This CDR3 is built from 15 residues. V lost 6 bases and J 2 bases, leaving 13 bases between the germline ends. DNA of the CDR3: TGTGCCAGCAGGCTGGACAGTCTTAACACCGGGGAGCTGTTTTTT. It specifies CASRLDSLNTGELFF.

V usage is TRBV6-4 and J usage is TRBJ2-3; TRBD2 matches at 8 bases. The V segment lost 4 bases and the J segment 4 bases; nucleotides outside the gene matches: 4. The CDR3 spans 14 residues. Looked up from germline, CDR1 is MRHNA and CDR2 is SNTAGT. Here the CDR3 reads CASSAGGPSDTQYF. CDR3 nucleotide sequence: TGTGCCAGCAGTGCGGGAGGGCCCTCAGATACGCAGTATTTT.

The V gene is TRBV11-2, the J gene TRBJ2-1; 9 bases match TRBD2. Trimming at V came to 5 bases and at J to 9 bases, leaving 11 bases not matched to a gene. This CDR3 region has 15 residues. Germline CDR1 reads SGHAT; CDR2 reads FQNNGV. The CDR3 sequence: CASSPRTSAWGEQFF. Here the CDR3 DNA reads TGTGCCAGCAGCCCCCGGACTAGCGCCTGGGGTGAGCAGTTCTTC.

The chain couples TRBV5-1 to TRBJ1-5; 9 bases fit TRBD1. Germline values: CDR1 SGHRS, CDR2 YFSETQ. V lost 4 bases and J lost 5; bases outside the gene matches: 7. CDR3 size: 15 residues. The CDR3 reads CASSPRTGVDQPQHF. The CDR3, as DNA: TGCGCCAGCAGCCCCCGGACAGGGGTGGATCAGCCCCAGCATTTT.

Only one count was recorded for this clone. The chain is built from TRBV3-1 (or the pseudogene TRBV3-2) and TRBJ2-3; 8 bases map to TRBD2. V lost 1 base, J lost 0 bases, and 15 bases stayed unmatched. CDR3 size: 20 residues. Looked up from germline, CDR1 is LGHDT and CDR2 is YNNKEL (reference sequence). As DNA, the CDR3 is TGTGCCAGCAGCCAAGTAAATGGTCTAGCGGGCCTCTGGAGCACAGATACGCAGTATTTT. As protein: CASSQVNGLAGLWSTDTQYF.

The chain has TRBV24-1 and TRBJ2-7; D might be TRBD1 (5 bases). This CDR3 spans 12 amino acids. V was pared by 6 bases and J by 3 bases, with 8 bases between. Germline V gene data show CDR1 as KGHDR and CDR2 as SFDVKD. In DNA form, the CDR3 reads TGTGCCACCAGTACAGGTAACTACGAGCAGTACTTC. Translation gives CATSTGNYEQYF.